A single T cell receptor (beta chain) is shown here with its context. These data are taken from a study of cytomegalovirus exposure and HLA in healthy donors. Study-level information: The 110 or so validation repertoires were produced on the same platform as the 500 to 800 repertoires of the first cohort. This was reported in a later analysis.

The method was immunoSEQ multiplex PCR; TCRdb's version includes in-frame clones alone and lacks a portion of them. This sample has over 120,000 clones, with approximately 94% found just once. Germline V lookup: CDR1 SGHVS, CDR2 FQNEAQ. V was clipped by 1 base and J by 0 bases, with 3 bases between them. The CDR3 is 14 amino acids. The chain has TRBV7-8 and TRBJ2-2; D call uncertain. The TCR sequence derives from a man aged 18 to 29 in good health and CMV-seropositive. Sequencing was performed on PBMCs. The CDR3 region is CASSLGANTGELFF. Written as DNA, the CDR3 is TGTGCCAGCAGCTTAGGAGCGAACACCGGGGAGCTGTTTTTT.